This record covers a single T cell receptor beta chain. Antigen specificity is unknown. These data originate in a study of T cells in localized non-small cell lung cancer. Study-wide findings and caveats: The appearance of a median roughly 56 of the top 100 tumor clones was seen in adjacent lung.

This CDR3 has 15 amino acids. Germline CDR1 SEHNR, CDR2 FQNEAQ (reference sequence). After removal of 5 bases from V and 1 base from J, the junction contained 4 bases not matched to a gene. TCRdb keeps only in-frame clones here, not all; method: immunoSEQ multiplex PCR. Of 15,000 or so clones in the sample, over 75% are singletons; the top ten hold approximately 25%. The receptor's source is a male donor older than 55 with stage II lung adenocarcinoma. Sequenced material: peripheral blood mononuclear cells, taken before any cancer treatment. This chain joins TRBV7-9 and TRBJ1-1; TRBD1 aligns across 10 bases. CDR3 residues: CASSRGTGANTEAFF. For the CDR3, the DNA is TGTGCCAGCAGCCGCGGGACAGGGGCGAACACTGAAGCTTTCTTT.